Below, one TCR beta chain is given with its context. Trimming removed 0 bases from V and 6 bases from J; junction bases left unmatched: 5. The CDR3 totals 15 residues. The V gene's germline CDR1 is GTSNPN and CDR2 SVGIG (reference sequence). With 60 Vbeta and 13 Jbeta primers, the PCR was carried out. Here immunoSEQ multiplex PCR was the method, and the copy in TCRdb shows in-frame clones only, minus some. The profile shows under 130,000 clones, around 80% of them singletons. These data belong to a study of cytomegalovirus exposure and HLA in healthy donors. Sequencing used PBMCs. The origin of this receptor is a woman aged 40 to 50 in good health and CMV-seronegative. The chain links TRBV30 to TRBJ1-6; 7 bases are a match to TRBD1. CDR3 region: CAWSVRDSLNSPLHF. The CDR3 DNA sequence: TGTGCCTGGAGTGTACGGGACAGTCTTAATTCACCCCTCCACTTT.